This T cell receptor (beta chain) originates from a study of technical replicates of blood from a few donors. Clones were read by immunoSEQ multiplex PCR, and TCRdb kept only the in-frame ones, dropping some. This table holds more than 90,000 clones, roughly 95% found once. Specimen: T cells isolated from PBMCs. This sequence was found in a human donor in good health.

CDR3: CASSLKTGSTDTQYF. DNA of the CDR3: TGTGCCAGCAGCTTAAAGACAGGCAGCACAGATACGCAGTATTTT. The genes are TRBV7-8 and TRBJ2-3, with D possibly matching TRBD1 (6 bases). The CDR3 runs 15 residues. Trimming pared 2 bases from V and 0 bases from J, leaving 9 bases between. The germline CDR1 and CDR2 sequences are SGHVS and FQNEAQ.